This T cell receptor (beta chain) was sequenced in a study of Ad26.COV2.S vaccination and SARS-CoV-2 variants. Specified treatment: about 20 received Ad26.COV2.S at low or high dose, single or two shots; roughly five received placebo; per-sample allocation not given. The samples were gathered on day 63 after the first injection of vaccine or placebo. This person who donated was an adult of 18-55 years in Boston. The protocol was immunoSEQ multiplex PCR, while the TCRdb copy is restricted to in-frame clones and leaves out a portion. The sample shows around 250,000 clones, 87% of them seen only once. Turning to this clone: Its antigen is unidentified. Different DNA sequences within this sample yield the same CDR3.

Study-wide findings and caveats: The TCR-based breadth and depth measures might underestimate overall T cell responses.

There are 15 residues in the CDR3. Germline V CDR1 and CDR2: MNHEY, SMNVEV (reference sequence). Trimming pared 6 bases from V and 0 bases from J, leaving 11 bases between. This specimen consisted of peripheral blood, obtained in a trial of Ad26.COV2.S vaccine versus placebo. The TCR was taken from a person between 18 and 59 years old who received the Ad26.COV2.S COVID-19 vaccine or a placebo. J is TRBJ1-4 and V is TRBV27; perhaps TRBD1 as D (5 bases). CDR3 in amino acids: CASSLLGATNEKLFF. The CDR3 DNA reads as TGTGCCAGCAGCCTCTTAGGGGCAACTAATGAAAAACTGTTTTTT.